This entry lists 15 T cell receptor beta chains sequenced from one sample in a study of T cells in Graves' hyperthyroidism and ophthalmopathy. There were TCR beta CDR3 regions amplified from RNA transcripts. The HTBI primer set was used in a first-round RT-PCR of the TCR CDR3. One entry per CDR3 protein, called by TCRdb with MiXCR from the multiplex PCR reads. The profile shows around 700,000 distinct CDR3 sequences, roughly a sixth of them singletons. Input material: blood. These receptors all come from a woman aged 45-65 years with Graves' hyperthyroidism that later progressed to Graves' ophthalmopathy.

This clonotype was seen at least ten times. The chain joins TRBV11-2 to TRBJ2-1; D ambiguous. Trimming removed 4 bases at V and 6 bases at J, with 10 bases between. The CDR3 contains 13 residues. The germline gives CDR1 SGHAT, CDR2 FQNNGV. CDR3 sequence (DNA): TGTGCCAGCAGCTCCGCATTTTCCAATGAGCAGTTCTTC. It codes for CASSSAFSNEQFF. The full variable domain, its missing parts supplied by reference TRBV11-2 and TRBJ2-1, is EAGVAQSPRYKIIEKRQSVAFWCNPISGHATLYWYQQILGQGPKLLIQFQNNGVVDDSQLPKDRFSAERLKGVDSTLKIQPAKLEDSAVYLCASSSAFSNEQFFGPGTRLTVL.

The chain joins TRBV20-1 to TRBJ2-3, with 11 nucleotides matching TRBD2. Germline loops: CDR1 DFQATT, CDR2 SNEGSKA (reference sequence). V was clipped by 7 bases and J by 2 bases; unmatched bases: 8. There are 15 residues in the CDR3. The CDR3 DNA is TGCAGTGTTCTAGCGGGGGGCCTTTTCACAGATACGCAGTATTTT. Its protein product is CSVLAGGLFTDTQYF.

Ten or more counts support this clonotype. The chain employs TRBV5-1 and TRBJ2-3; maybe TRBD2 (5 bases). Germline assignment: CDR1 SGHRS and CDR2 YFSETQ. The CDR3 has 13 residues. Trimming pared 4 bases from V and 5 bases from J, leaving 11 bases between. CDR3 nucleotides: TGCGCCAGCAGCGGCTCCAGCGGAGATACGCAGTATTTT. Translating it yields CASSGSSGDTQYF.

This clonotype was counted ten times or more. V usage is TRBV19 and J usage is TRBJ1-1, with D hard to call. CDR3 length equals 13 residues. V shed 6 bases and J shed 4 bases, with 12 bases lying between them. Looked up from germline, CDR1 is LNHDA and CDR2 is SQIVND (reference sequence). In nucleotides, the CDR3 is TGTGCCAGTAGGCGGAAGGTGGGCACTGAAGCTTTCTTT. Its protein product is CASRRKVGTEAFF.

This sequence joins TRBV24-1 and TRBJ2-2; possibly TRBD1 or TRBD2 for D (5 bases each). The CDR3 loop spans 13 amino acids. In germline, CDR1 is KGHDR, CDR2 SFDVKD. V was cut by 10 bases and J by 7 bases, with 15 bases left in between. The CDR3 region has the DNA TGTGCCACGGGGACCCCCAATTACGGGGAGCTGTTTTTT. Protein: CATGTPNYGELFF.

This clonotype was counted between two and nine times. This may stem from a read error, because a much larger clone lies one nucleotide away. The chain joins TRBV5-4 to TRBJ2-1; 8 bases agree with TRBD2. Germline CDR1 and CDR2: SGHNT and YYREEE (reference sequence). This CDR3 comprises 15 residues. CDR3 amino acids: CASSLDGGAYDEQFF. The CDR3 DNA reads TGTGCCAGCAGCTTAGACGGGGGGGCCTACGATGAGCAGTTCTTC.

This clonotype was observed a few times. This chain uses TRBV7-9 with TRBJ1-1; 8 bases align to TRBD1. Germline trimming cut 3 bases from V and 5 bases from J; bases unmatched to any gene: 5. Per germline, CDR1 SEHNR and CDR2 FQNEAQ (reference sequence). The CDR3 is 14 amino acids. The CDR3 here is CASSFSGGWTEAFF. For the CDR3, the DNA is TGTGCCAGCAGCTTTTCAGGGGGCTGGACTGAAGCTTTCTTT.

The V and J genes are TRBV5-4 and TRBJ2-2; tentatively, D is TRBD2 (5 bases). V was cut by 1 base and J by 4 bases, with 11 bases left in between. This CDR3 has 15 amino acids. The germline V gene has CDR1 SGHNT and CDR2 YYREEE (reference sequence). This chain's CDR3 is CASSLTSGVTGELFF. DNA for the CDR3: TGTGCCAGCAGCTTGACTAGTGGTGTCACCGGGGAGCTGTTTTTT.

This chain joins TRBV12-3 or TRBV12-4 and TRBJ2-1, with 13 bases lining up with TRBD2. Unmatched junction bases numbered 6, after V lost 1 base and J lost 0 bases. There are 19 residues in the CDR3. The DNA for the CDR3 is TGTGCCAGCAGTTTAGGGACTAGCGGGGGCCTCAGCTCCTACAATGAGCAGTTCTTC. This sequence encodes CASSLGTSGGLSSYNEQFF.

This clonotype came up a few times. Here the CDR3 DNA reads TGCGCCAGCAGCCAAGATCTAGGAGCCCCCCGGTCTACTACGGACAATGAGCAGTTCTTC. Translating it yields CASSQDLGAPRSTTDNEQFF. V usage is TRBV4-1 and J usage is TRBJ2-1; no clear D gene. The CDR3 sequence is 20 residues long. Germline CDR1 reads MGHRA; CDR2 reads YSYEKL. V was cut by 0 bases and J by 5 bases, with 26 bases left in between.

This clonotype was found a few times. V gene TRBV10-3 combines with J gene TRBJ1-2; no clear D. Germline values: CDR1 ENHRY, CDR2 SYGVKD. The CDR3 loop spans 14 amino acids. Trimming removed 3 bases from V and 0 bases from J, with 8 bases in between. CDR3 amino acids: CAISETTANYGYTF. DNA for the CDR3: TGTGCCATCAGTGAAACCACCGCTAACTATGGCTACACCTTC.

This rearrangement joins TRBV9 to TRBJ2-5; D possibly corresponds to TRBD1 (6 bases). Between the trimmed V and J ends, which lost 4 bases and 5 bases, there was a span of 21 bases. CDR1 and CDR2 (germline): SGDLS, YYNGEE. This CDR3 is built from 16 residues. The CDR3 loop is CASSPSNRASGETQYF. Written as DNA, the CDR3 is TGTGCCAGCAGCCCCTCTAACAGGGCTTCAGGGGAGACCCAGTACTTC.

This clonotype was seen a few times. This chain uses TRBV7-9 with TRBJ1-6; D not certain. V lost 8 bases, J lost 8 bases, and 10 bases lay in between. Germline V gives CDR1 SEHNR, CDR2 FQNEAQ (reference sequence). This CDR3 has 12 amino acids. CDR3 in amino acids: CASGSGDSPLHF. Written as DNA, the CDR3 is TGTGCCAGCGGCAGCGGGGATTCACCCCTCCACTTT.

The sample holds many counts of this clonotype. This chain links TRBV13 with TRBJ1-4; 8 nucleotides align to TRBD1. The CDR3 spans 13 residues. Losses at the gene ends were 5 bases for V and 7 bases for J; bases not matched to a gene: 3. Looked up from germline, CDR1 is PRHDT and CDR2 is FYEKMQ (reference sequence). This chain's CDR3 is CASSRTGTEKLFF. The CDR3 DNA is TGTGCCAGCAGCCGGACAGGGACTGAAAAACTGTTTTTT.

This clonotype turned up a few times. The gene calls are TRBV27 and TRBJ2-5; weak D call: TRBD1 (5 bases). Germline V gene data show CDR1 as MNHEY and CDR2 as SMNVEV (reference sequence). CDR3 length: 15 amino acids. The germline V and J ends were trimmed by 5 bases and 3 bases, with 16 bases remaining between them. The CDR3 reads CASSHLYQGEETQYF. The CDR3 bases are TGTGCCAGCAGTCATCTTTACCAGGGCGAAGAGACCCAGTACTTC.